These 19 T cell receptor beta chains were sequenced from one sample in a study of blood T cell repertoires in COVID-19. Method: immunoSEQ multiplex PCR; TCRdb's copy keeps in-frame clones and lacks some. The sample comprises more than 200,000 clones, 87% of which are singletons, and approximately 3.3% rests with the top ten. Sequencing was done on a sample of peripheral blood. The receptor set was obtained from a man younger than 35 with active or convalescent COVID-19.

CDR3 in amino acids: CASSYTWTGDQPQHF. The CDR3 DNA sequence: TGTGCCAGCAGTTACACCTGGACAGGGGATCAGCCCCAGCATTTT. This chain links TRBV6-5 with TRBJ1-5, with 9 bases fitting TRBD1. Unmatched junction bases numbered 4, after V lost 2 bases and J lost 5 bases. Germline-derived CDR1 and CDR2 are MNHEY and SVGAGI. This CDR3 has 15 amino acids.

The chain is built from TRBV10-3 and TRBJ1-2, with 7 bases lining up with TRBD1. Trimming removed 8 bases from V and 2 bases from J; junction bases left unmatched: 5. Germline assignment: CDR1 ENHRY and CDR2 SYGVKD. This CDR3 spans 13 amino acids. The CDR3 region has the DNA TGTGCCATCCCCGACAGGGAGAACTATGGCTACACCTTC. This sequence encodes CAIPDRENYGYTF.

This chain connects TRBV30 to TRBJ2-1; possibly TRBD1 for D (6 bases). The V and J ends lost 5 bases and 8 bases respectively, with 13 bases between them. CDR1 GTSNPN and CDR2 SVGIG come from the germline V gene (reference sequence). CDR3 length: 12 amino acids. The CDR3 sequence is CAWGQRKDEQFF. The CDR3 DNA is TGTGCCTGGGGACAGCGCAAGGATGAGCAGTTCTTC.

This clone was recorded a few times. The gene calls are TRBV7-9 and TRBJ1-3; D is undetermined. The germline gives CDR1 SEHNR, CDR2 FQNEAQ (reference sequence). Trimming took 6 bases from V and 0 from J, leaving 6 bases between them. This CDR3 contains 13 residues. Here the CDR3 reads CASRVASGNTIYF. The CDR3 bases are TGTGCCAGCAGGGTAGCCTCTGGAAACACCATATATTTT.

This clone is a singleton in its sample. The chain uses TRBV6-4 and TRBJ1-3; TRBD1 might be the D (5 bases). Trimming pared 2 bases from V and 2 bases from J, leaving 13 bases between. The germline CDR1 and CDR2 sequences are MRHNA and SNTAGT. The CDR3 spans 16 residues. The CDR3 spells CASSDGQGKAGNTIYF. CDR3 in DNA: TGTGCCAGCAGTGACGGGCAGGGAAAGGCTGGAAACACCATATATTTT.

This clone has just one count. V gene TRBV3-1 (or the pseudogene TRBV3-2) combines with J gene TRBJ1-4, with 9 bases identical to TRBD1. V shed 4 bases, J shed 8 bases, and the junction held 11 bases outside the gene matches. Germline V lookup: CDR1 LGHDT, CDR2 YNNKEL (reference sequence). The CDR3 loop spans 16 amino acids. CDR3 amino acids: CASSRRTGGTDEKLFF. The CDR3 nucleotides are TGTGCCAGCAGCCGGCGCACAGGGGGCACCGACGAAAAACTGTTTTTT.

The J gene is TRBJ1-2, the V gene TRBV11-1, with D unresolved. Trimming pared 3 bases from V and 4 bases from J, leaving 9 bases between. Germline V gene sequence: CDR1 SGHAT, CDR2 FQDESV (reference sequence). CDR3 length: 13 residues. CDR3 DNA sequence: TGTGCCAGCAGCTTTCAGTCCTCCTATGGCTACACCTTC. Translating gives CASSFQSSYGYTF.

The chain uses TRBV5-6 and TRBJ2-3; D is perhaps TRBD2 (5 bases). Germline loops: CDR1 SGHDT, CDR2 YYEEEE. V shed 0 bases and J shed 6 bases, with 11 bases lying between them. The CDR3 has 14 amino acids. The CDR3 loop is CASSLGGDWDTQYF. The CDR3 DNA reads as TGTGCCAGCAGCTTGGGGGGAGATTGGGATACGCAGTATTTT.

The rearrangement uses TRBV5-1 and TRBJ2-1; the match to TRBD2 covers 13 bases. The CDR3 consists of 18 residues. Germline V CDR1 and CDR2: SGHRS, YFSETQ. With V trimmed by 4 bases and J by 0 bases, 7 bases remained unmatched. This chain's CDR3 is CASSPGLAGASSYNEQFF. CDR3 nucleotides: TGCGCCAGCAGCCCCGGACTAGCGGGAGCTAGCTCCTACAATGAGCAGTTCTTC.

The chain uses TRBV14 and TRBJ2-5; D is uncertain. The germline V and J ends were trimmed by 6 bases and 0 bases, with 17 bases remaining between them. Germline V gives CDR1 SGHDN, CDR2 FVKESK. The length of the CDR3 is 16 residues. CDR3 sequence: CASSRETLWYQETQYF. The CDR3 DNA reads TGTGCCAGCAGTCGAGAGACACTCTGGTACCAAGAGACCCAGTACTTC.

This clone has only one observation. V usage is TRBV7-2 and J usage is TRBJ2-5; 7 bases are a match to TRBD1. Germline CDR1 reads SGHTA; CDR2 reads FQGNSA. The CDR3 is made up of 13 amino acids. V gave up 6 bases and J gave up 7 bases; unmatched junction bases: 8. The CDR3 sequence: CASSRQGVGTQYF. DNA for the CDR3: TGTGCCAGCAGTCGACAGGGAGTGGGGACCCAGTACTTC.

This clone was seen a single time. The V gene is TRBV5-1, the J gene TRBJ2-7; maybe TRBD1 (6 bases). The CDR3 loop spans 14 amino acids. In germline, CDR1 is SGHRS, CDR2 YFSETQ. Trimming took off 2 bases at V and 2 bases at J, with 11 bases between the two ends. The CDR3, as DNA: TGCGCCAGCAGCTTAACAGGGAGCCCCTACGAGCAGTACTTC. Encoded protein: CASSLTGSPYEQYF.

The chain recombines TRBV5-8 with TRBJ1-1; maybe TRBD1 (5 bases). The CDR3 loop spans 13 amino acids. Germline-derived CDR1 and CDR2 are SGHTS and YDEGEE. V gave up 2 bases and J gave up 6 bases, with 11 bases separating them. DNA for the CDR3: TGTGCCAGCAGCTTAAGCACAGGAGCTGAAGCTTTCTTT. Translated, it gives CASSLSTGAEAFF.

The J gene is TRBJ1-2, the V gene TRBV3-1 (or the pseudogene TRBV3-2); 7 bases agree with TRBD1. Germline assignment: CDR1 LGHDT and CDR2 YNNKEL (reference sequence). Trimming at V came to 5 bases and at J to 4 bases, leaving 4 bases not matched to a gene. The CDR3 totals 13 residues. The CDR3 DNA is TGTGCCAGCAGCAGGCGGGACAGCTATGGCTACACCTTC. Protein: CASSRRDSYGYTF.

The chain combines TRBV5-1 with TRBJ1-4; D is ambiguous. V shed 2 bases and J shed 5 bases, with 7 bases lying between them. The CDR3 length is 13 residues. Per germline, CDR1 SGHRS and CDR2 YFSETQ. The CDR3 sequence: CASSFSGNEKLFF. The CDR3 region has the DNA TGCGCCAGCAGCTTTTCCGGGAATGAAAAACTGTTTTTT.

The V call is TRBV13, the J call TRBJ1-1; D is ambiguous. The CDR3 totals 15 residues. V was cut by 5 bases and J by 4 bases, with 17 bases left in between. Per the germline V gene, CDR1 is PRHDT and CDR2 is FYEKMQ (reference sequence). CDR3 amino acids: CASSHRGSYGTEAFF. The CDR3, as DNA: TGTGCCAGCAGCCACCGCGGATCCTACGGCACTGAAGCTTTCTTT.

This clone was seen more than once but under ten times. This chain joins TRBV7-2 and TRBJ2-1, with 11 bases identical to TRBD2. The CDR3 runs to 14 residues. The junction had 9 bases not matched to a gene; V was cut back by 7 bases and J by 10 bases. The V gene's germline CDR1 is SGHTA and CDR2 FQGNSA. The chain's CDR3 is CASTPNSGRGEQFF. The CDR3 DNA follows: TGTGCCAGCACCCCGAATAGCGGGAGGGGAGAGCAGTTCTTC.

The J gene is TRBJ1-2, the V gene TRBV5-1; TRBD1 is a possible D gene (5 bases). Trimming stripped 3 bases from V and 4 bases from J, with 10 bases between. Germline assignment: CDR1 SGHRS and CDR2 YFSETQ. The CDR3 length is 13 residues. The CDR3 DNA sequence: TGCGCCAGCAGCTCGGCAGGGATCTATGGCTACACCTTC. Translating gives CASSSAGIYGYTF.

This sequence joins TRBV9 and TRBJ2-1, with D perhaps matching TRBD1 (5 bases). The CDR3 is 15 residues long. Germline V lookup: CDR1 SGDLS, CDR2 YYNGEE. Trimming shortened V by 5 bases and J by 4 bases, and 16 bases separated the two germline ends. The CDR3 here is CASSETDTSYNEQFF. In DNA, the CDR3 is TGTGCCAGCAGTGAGACGGACACGAGTTACAATGAGCAGTTCTTC.